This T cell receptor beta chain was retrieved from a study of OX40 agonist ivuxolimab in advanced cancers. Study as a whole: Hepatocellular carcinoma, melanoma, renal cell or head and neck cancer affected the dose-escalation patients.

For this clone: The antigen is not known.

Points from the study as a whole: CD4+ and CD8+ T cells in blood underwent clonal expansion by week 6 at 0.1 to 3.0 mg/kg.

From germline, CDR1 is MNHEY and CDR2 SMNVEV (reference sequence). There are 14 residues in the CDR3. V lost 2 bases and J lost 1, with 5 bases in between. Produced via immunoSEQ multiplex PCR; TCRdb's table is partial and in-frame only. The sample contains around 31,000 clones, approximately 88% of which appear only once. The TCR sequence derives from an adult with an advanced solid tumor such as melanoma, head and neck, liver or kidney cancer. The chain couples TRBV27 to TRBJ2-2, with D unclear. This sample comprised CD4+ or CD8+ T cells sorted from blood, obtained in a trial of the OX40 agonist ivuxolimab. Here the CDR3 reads CASSLGRNTGELFF. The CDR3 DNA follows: TGTGCCAGCAGTTTAGGGCGGAACACCGGGGAGCTGTTTTTT.